Below, 9 T cell receptor beta chains from the same sample are listed, as sequenced in a study of T cells in Graves' hyperthyroidism and ophthalmopathy. Amplification of TCR beta CDR3 regions used RNA as the template. First-round RT-PCR targeting the TCR CDR3 was performed with the HTBI primer set. TCRdb recomputed calls from the multiplex PCR reads with MiXCR, one row per CDR3 protein. This table holds 450,000 to 650,000 distinct CDR3 sequences, 15% to 20% found once. The sequencing sample was made of blood. These receptors were taken from a woman under 30 with Graves' ophthalmopathy.

This clonotype was counted ten times or more. The chain is built from TRBV28 and TRBJ1-4; D not resolved. The V gene lost 1 base and the J gene lost 8 bases, with 8 bases spanning the gap. This CDR3 spans 13 amino acids. Germline V gives CDR1 MDHEN, CDR2 SYDVKM. CDR3 amino acids: CASSLYGEEKLFF. CDR3 in DNA: TGTGCCAGCAGTTTATACGGAGAGGAAAAACTGTTTTTT.

This clonotype was counted at least ten times. The chain combines TRBV14 with TRBJ2-6; a weak D match, TRBD2 (5 bases). Trimming left V 0 bases short and J 2 bases short, with 11 bases between. CDR3 length equals 17 residues. CDR1 SGHDN and CDR2 FVKESK come from the germline V gene. The CDR3 nucleotides read TGTGCCAGCAGCCAAGATAGGCCCGGGGCTGGGGCCAACGTCCTGACTTTC. This codes for CASSQDRPGAGANVLTF. The complete variable domain, with remaining parts taken from reference TRBV14 and TRBJ2-6, reads EAGVTQFPSHSVIEKGQTVTLRCDPISGHDNLYWYRRVMGKEIKFLLHFVKESKQDESGMPNNRFLAERTGGTYSTLKVQPAELEDSGVYFCASSQDRPGAGANVLTFGAGSRLTVL.

Only one count was recorded for this clonotype. CDR3 nucleotides: TGTGCCAGCAGCCAACCGGGACTAGCGGGAGCGGATACGCAGTATTTT. This gives the protein CASSQPGLAGADTQYF. This chain links TRBV3-1 with TRBJ2-3, with 14 nucleotides matching TRBD2. V shed 2 bases and J 6 bases; nucleotides not matched to a gene: 4. The CDR3 is 16 residues long. CDR1 and CDR2 (germline): LGHDT, YNNKEL (reference sequence).

The table lists this clonotype with a few counts. In nucleotides, the CDR3 is TGTGCCAGCAGCCAAAGTTTGGCAGCTGGAAACACCATATATTTT. Its translation is CASSQSLAAGNTIYF. The gene calls are TRBV7-2 and TRBJ1-3; D gene ambiguous. Germline-derived CDR1 and CDR2 are SGHTA and FQGNSA. The CDR3 consists of 15 residues. Trimming left V 5 bases short and J 2 bases short, with 13 bases between.

The rearrangement joins TRBV7-2 to TRBJ2-7; D ambiguous. Germline assignment: CDR1 SGHTA and CDR2 FQGNSA. Trimming stripped 3 bases from V and 0 bases from J, with 9 bases between. This CDR3 spans 14 amino acids. In DNA, the CDR3 is TGTGCCAGCAGCTTCGAGACGGCCTCCTACGAGCAGTACTTC. This sequence encodes CASSFETASYEQYF.

A few counts support this clonotype. The J gene is TRBJ2-3, the V gene TRBV10-3; TRBD2 might be the D (5 bases). Germline V gene sequence: CDR1 ENHRY, CDR2 SYGVKD. V gave up 7 bases and J gave up 10 bases, with 21 bases separating them. The length of the CDR3 is 14 residues. CDR3 amino acids: CAITSQGLMDAQYF. In DNA, the CDR3 is TGTGCCATCACCTCGCAAGGACTGATGGACGCGCAGTATTTT.

This clonotype was counted only a few times. This sequence joins TRBV3-1 and TRBJ1-3, with D possibly TRBD1 on 5 matching bases. V was cut by 1 base and J by 2 bases, with 6 bases left in between. CDR3 size: 14 residues. Germline CDR1 reads LGHDT; CDR2 reads YNNKEL (reference sequence). CDR3 DNA: TGTGCCAGCAGCCAAGGGGGCCCTGGAAACACCATATATTTT. As protein: CASSQGGPGNTIYF.

This clonotype was counted at least ten times. V is TRBV12-3 or TRBV12-4 and J is TRBJ1-3; possible D gene TRBD1, 5 bases. The CDR3 runs 15 residues. Trimming left V 5 bases short and J 2 bases short, with 13 bases between. CDR3 loop: CASSRSGTAGNTIYF. The CDR3 DNA follows: TGTGCCAGCAGTCGATCCGGGACGGCTGGAAACACCATATATTTT.

V and J are TRBV27 and TRBJ1-3; TRBD1 might be the D (5 bases). From germline, CDR1 is MNHEY and CDR2 SMNVEV (reference sequence). CDR3 length equals 17 residues. V gave up 0 bases and J gave up 6 bases, with 18 bases separating them. The CDR3 sequence is CASSLSIVGTTENTIYF. In DNA form, the CDR3 reads TGTGCCAGCAGTTTATCGATTGTAGGGACGACAGAAAACACCATATATTTT.